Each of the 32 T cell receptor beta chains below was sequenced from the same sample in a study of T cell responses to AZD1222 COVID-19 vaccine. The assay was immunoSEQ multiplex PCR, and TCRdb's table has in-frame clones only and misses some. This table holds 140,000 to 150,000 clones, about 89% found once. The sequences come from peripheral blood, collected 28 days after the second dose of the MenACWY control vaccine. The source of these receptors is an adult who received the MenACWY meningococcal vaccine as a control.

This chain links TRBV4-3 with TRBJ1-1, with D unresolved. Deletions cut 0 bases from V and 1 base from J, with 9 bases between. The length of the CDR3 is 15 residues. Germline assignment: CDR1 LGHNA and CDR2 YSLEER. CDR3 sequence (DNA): TGCGCCAGCAGCCAAGATAATGAACCGAACACTGAAGCTTTCTTT. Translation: CASSQDNEPNTEAFF.

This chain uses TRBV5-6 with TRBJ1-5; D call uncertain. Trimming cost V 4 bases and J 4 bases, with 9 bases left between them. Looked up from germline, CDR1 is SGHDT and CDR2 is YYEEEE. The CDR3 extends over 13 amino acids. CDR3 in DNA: TGTGCCAGCAGCCCCGGACGGAATCAGCCCCAGCATTTT. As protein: CASSPGRNQPQHF.

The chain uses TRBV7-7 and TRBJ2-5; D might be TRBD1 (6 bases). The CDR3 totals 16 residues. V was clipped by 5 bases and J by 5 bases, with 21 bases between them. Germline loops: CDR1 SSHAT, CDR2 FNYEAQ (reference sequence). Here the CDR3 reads CASSPFGQTFGETQYF. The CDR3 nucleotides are TGTGCCAGCAGCCCGTTCGGACAGACCTTTGGGGAGACCCAGTACTTC.

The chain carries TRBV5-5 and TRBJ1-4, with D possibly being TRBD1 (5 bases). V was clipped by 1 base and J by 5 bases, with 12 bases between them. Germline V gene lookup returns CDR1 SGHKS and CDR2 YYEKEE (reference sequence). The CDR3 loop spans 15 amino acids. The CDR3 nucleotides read TGTGCCAGCAGCTTGCCCGGGGCACTCAATGAAAAACTGTTTTTT. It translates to CASSLPGALNEKLFF.

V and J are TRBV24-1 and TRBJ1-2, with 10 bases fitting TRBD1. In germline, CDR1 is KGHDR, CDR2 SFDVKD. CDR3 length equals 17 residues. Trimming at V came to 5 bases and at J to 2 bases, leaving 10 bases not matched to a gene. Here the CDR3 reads CATSAAGRDRGNYGYTF. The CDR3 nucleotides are TGTGCCACCAGTGCAGCCGGGAGGGACAGGGGAAACTATGGCTACACCTTC.

CDR3 sequence reads: CAILGIRNEQFF. CDR3 nucleotides: TGTGCCATCCTAGGGATCCGGAATGAGCAGTTCTTC. The chain uses TRBV5-4 and TRBJ2-1, with unresolved D. V was shortened by 9 bases and J by 7 bases, with 14 bases between the two germline ends. CDR3 size: 12 residues. CDR1 is SGHNT, CDR2 YYREEE, per germline (reference sequence).

This CDR3 is CASSPPGHYEQYF. The DNA for the CDR3 is TGTGCCAGCTCACCACCGGGACACTACGAGCAGTACTTC. The chain joins TRBV18 to TRBJ2-7, with a tentative D call TRBD1 (6 bases). In germline, CDR1 is KGHSH, CDR2 LQKENI. This CDR3 is built from 13 residues. Deletions cut 0 bases from V and 3 bases from J, with 6 bases between.

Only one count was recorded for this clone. The CDR3 DNA is TGTGCCAGCAGTGCCACTAGCGGGACCGGGGAGCTGTTTTTT. As protein: CASSATSGTGELFF. The chain recombines TRBV2 with TRBJ2-2; 9 bases match TRBD2. Germline V gives CDR1 SNHLY, CDR2 FYNNEI. The CDR3 consists of 14 residues. The V and J ends lost 4 bases and 5 bases, in that order; junction bases with no gene match: 2.

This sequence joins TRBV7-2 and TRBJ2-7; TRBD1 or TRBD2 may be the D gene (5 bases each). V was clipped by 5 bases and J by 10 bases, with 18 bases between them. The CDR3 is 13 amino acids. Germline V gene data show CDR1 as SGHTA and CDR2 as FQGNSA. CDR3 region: CASSQHGKGPQYF. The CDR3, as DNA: TGTGCCAGCAGCCAACACGGAAAGGGACCCCAGTACTTC.

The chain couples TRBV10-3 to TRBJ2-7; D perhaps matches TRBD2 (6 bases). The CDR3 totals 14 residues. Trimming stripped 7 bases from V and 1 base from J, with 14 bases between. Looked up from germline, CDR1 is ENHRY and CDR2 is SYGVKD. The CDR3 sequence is CAINRGLQSYEQYF. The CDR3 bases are TGTGCCATCAACCGAGGACTACAATCCTACGAGCAGTACTTC.

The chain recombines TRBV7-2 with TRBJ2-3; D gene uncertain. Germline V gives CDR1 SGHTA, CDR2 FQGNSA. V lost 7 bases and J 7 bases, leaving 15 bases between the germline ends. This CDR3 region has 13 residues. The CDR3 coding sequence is TGTGCCAGCACTACCACCCCGGTAAATACGCAGTATTTT. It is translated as CASTTTPVNTQYF.

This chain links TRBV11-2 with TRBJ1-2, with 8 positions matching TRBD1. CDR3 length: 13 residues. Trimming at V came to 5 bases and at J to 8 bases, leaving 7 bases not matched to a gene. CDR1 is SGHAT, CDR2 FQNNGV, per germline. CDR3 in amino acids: CASSAGQGGGYTF. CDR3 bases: TGTGCCAGCAGCGCCGGACAGGGTGGCGGCTACACCTTC.

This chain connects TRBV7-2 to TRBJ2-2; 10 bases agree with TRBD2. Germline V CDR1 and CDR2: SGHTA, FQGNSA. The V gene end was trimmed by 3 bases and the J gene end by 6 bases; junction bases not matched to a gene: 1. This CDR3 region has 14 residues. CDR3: CASSLLAGAGELFF. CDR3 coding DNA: TGTGCCAGCAGCTTGCTAGCGGGGGCCGGGGAGCTGTTTTTT.

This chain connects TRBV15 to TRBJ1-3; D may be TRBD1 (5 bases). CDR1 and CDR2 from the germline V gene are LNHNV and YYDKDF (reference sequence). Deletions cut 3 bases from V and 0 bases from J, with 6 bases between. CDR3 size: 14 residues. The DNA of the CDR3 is TGTGCCACCAGCAGGGACAACTCTGGAAACACCATATATTTT. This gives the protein CATSRDNSGNTIYF.

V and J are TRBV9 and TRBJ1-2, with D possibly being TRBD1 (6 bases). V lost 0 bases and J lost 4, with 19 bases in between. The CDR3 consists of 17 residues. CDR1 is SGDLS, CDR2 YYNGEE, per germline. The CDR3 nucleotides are TGTGCCAGCAGCGTAGCTCAGGCGTACAGGGTGGGCTATGGCTACACCTTC. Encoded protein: CASSVAQAYRVGYGYTF.

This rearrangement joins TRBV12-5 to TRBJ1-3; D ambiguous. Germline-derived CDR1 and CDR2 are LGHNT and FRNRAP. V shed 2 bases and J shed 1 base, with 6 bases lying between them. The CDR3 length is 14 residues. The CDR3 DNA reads TGTGCTAGTGGTTTGCGGGAATCTGGAAACACCATATATTTT. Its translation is CASGLRESGNTIYF.

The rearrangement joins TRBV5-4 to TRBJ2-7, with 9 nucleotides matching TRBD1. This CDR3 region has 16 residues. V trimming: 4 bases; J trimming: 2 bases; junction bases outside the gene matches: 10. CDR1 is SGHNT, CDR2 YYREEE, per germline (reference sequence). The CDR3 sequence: CASSPGQGRGTYEQYF. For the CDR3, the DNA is TGTGCCAGCAGCCCTGGACAGGGGAGGGGCACCTACGAGCAGTACTTC.

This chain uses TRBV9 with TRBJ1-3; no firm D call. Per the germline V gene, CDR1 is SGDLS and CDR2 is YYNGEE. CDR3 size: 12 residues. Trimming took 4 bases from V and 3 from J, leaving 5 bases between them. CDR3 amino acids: CASSLVGNTIYF. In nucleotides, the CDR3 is TGTGCCAGCAGCTTGGTTGGAAACACCATATATTTT.

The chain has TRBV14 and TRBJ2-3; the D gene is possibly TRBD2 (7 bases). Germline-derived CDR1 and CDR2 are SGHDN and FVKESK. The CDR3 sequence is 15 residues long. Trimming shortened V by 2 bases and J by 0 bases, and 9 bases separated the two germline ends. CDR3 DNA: TGTGCCAGCAGCCAACGGGGGGCAAGCACAGATACGCAGTATTTT. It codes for CASSQRGASTDTQYF.

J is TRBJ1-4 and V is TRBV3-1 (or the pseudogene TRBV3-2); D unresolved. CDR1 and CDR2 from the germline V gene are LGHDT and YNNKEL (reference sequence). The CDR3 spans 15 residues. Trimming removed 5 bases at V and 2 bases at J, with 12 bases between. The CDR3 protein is CASSEAQATNEKLFF. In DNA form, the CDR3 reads TGTGCCAGCAGCGAAGCCCAGGCGACTAATGAAAAACTGTTTTTT.

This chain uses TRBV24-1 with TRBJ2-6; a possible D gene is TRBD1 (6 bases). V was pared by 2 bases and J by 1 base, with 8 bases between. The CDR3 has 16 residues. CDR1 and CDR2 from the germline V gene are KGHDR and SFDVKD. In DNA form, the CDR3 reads TGTGCCACCAGTGATTCGAGGGGGTCTGGGGCCAACGTCCTGACTTTC. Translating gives CATSDSRGSGANVLTF.

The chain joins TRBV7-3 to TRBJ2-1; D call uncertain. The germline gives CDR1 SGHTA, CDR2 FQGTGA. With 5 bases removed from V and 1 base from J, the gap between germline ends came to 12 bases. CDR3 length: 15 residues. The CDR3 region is CASSDRTRSYNEQFF. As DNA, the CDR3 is TGTGCCAGCAGCGACCGTACGAGGTCCTACAATGAGCAGTTCTTC.

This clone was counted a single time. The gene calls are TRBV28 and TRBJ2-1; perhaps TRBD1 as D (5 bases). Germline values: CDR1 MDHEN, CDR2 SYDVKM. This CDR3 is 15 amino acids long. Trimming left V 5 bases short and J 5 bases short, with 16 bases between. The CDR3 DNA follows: TGTGCCAGCAGTCCCCTGGTAGGGGCTAACAATGAGCAGTTCTTC. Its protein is CASSPLVGANNEQFF.

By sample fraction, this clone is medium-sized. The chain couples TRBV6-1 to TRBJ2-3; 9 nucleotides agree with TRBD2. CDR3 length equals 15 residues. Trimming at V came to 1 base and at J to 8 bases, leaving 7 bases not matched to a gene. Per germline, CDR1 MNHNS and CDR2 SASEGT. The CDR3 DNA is TGTGCCAGCAGTGAAGGAGGTAGCGGGAGTTCTACGCAGTATTTT. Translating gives CASSEGGSGSSTQYF.

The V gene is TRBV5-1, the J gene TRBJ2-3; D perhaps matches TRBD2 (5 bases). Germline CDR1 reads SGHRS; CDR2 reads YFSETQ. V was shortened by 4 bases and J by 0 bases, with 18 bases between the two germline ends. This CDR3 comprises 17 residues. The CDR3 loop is CASSLHSPGFSTDTQYF. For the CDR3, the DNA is TGCGCCAGCAGCCTTCATTCCCCGGGGTTTAGCACAGATACGCAGTATTTT.

CDR3 region: CASSYFQVTVTEAFF. For the CDR3, the DNA is TGTGCCAGCAGTTACTTCCAGGTTACTGTCACTGAAGCTTTCTTT. The chain has TRBV6-5 and TRBJ1-1, with D hard to call. This CDR3 has 15 residues. Germline V gene sequence: CDR1 MNHEY, CDR2 SVGAGI. V shed 1 base and J shed 4 bases, with 13 bases lying between them.

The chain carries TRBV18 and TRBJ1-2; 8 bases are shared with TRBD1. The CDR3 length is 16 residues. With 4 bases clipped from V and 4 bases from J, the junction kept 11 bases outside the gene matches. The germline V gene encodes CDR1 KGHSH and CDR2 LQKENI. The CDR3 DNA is TGTGCCAGCTCACTTGACCAGGGGGCTGTCGGCTATGGCTACACCTTC. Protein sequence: CASSLDQGAVGYGYTF. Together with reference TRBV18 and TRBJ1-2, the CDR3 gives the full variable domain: NAGVMQNPRHLVRRRGQEARLRCSPMKGHSHVYWYRQLPEEGLKFMVYLQKENIIDESGMPKERFSAEFPKEGPSILRIQQVVRGDSAAYFCASSLDQGAVGYGYTFGSGTRLTVV.

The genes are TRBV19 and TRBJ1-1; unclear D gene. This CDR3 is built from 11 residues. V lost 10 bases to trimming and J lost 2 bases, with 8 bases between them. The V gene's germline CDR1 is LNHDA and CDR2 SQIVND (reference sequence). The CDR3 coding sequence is TGTGCCACCTCGCAAAACACTGAAGCTTTCTTT. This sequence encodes CATSQNTEAFF.

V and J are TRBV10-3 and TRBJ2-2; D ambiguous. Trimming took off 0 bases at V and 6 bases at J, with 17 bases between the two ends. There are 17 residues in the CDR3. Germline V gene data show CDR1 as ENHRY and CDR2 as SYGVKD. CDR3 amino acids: CAISESLGSPHPGELFF. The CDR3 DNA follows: TGTGCCATCAGTGAGTCCTTGGGCAGCCCGCACCCCGGGGAGCTGTTTTTT.

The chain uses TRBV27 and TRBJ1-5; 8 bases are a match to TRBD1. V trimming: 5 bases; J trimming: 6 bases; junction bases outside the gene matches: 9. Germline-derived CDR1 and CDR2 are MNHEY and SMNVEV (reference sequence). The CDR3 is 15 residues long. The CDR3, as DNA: TGTGCCAGCAGTAACCAGGGGGCGCGCAGTCAGCCCCAGCATTTT. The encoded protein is CASSNQGARSQPQHF.

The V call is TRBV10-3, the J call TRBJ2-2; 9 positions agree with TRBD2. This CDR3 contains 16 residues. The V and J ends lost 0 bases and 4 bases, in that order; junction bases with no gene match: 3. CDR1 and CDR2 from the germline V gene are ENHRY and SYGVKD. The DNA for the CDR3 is TGTGCCATCAGTGAGTCGAGACTAGCGGCCACCGGGGAGCTGTTTTTT. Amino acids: CAISESRLAATGELFF.

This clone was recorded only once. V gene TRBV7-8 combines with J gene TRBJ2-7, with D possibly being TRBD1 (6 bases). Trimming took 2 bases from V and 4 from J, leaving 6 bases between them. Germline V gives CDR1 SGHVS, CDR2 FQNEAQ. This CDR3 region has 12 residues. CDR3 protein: CASSLQGYEQYF. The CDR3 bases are TGTGCCAGCAGCTTACAGGGGTACGAGCAGTACTTC.